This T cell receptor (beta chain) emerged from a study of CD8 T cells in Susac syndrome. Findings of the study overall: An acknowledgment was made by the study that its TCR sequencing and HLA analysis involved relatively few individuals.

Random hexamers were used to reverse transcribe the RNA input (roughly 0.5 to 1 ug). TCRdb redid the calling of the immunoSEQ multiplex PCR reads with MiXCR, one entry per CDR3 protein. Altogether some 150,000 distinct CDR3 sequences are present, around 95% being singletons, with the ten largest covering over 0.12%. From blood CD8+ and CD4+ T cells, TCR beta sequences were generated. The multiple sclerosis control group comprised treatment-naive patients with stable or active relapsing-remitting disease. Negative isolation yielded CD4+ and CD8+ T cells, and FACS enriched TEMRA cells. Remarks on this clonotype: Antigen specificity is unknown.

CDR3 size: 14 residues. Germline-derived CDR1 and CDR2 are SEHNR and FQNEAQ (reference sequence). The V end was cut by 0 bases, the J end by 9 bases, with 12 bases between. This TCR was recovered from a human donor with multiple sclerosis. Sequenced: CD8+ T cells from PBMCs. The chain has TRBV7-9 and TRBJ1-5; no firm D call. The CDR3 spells CASSLAARASPQHF. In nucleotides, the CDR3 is TGTGCCAGCAGCTTAGCAGCGCGGGCGTCGCCCCAGCATTTT. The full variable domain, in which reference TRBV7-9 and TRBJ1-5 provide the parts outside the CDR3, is DTGVSQNPRHKITKRGQNVTFRCDPISEHNRLYWYRQTLGQGPEFLTYFQNEAQLEKSRLLSDRFSAERPKGSFSTLEIQRTEQGDSAMYLCASSLAARASPQHFGDGTRLSIL.